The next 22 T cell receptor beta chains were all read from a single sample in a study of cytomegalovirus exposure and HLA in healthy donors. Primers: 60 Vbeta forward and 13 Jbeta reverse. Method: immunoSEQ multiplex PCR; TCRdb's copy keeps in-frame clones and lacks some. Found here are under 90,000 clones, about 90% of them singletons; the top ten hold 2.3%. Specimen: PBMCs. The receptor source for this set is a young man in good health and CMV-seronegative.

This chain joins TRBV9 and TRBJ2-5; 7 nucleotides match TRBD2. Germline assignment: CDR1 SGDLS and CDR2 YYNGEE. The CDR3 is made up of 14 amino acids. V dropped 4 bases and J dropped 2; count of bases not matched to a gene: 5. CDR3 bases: TGTGCCAGCAGCCCGACTAGCCGGCAAGAGACCCAGTACTTC. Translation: CASSPTSRQETQYF.

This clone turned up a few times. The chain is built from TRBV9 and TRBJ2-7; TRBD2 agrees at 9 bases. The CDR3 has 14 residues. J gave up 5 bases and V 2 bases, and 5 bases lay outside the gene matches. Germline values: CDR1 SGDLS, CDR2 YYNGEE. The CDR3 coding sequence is TGTGCCAGCAGCGTTAGCGGGAGTACAGACGAGCAGTACTTC. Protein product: CASSVSGSTDEQYF.

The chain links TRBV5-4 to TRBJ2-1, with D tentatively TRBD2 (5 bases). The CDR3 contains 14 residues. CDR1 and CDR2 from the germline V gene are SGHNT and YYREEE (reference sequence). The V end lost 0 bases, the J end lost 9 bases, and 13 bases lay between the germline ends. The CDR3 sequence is CASSLVASSAEQFF. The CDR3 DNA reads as TGTGCCAGCAGCTTGGTAGCTAGCAGCGCTGAGCAGTTCTTC.

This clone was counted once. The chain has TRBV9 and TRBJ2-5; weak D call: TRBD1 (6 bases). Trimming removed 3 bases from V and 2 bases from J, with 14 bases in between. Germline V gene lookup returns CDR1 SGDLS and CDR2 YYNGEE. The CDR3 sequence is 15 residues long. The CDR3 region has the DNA TGTGCCAGCAGCGCCCGGGACACCATTCAAGAGACCCAGTACTTC. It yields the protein CASSARDTIQETQYF.

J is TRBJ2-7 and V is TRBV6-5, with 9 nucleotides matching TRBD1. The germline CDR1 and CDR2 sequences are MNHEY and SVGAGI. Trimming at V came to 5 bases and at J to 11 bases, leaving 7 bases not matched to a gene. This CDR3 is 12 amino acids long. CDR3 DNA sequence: TGTGCCAGCAGTCGATCACAGGGGGCGGAGTACTTC. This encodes CASSRSQGAEYF.

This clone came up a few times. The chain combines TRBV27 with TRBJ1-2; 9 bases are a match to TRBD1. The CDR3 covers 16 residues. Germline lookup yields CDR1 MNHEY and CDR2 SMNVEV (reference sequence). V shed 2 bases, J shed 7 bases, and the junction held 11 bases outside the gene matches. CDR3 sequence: CASSLRDRALSGGYTF. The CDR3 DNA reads TGTGCCAGCAGTTTACGGGACAGGGCTTTATCTGGTGGCTACACCTTC.

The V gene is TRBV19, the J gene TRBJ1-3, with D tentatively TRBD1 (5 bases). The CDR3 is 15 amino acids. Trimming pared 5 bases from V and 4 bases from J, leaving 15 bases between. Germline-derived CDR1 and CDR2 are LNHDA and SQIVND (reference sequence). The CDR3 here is CASSPRPGNGNTIYF. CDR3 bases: TGTGCCAGTAGTCCGAGACCAGGGAACGGAAACACCATATATTTT.

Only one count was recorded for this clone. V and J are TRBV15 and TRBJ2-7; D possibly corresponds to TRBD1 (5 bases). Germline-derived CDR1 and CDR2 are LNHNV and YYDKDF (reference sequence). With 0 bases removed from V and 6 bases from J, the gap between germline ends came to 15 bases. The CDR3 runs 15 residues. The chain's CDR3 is CATSRERSGRFEQYF. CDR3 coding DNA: TGTGCCACCAGCAGAGAGCGGTCAGGGCGTTTCGAGCAGTACTTC.

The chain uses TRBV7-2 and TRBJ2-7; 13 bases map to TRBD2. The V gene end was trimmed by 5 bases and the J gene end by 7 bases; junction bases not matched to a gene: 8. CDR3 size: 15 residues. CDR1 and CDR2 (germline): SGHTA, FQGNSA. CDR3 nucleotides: TGTGCCAGCAGCATTACTAGCGGGAGGGCCTCGGAGCAGTACTTC. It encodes CASSITSGRASEQYF. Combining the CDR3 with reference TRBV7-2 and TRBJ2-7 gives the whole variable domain GAGVSQSPSNKVTEKGKDVELRCDPISGHTALYWYRQSLGQGLEFLIYFQGNSAPDKSGLPSDRFSAERTGGSVSTLTIQRTQQEDSAVYLCASSITSGRASEQYFGPGTRLTVT.

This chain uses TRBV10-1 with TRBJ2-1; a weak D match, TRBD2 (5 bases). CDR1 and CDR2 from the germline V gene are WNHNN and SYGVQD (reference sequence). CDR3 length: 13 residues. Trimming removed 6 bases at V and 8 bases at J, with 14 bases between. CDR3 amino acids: CASRSTGRDEQFF. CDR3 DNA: TGCGCCAGCAGATCCACCGGGCGGGATGAGCAGTTCTTC.

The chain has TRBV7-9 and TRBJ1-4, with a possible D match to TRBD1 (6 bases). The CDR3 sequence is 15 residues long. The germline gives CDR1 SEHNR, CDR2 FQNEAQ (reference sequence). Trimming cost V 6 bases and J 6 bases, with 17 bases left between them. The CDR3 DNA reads TGTGCCAGCAGACCACCCAGGGGAGGGGATGAAAAACTGTTTTTT. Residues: CASRPPRGGDEKLFF.

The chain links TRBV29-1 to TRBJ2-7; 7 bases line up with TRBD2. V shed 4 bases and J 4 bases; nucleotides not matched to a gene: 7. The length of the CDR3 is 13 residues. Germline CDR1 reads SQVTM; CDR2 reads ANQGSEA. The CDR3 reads CSVGSGIGYEQYF. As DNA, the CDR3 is TGCAGCGTTGGCAGCGGGATTGGTTACGAGCAGTACTTC.

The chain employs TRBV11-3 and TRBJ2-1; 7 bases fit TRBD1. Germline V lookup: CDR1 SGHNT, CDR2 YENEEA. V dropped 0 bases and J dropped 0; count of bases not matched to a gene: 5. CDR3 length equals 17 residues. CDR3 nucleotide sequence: TGTGCCAGCAGCTTAGATCGAGGGGGCTACTCCTACAATGAGCAGTTCTTC. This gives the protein CASSLDRGGYSYNEQFF.

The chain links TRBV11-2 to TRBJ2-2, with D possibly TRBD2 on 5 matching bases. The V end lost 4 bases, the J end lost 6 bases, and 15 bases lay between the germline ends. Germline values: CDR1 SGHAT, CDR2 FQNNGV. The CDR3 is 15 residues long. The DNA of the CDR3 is TGTGCCAGCAGCTCCCTCCGGGGTGGTCCCGGGGAGCTGTTTTTT. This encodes CASSSLRGGPGELFF.

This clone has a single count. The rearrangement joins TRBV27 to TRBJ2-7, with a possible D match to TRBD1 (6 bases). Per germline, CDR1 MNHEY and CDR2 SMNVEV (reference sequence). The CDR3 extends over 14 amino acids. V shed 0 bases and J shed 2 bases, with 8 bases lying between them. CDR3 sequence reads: CASSLSRGPYEQYF. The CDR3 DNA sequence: TGTGCCAGCAGTTTATCCAGGGGACCCTACGAGCAGTACTTC.

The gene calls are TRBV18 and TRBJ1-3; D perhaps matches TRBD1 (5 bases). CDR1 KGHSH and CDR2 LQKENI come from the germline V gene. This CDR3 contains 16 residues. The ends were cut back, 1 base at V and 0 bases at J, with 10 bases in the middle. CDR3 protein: CASSPLLQGSGNTIYF. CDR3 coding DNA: TGTGCCAGCTCACCACTTCTCCAGGGCTCTGGAAACACCATATATTTT.

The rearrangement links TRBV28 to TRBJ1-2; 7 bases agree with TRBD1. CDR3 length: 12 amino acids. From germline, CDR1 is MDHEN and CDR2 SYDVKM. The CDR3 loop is CAPPTGKYGYTF. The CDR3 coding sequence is TGTGCACCCCCGACAGGGAAGTATGGCTACACCTTC.

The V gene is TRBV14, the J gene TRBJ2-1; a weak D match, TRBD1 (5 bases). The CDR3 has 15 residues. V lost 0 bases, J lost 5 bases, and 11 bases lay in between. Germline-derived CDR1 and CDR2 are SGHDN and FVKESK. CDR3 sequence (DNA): TGTGCCAGCAGCCAAGATCTCGGCAGGGACAATGAGCAGTTCTTC. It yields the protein CASSQDLGRDNEQFF. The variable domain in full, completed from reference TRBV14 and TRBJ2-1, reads EAGVTQFPSHSVIEKGQTVTLRCDPISGHDNLYWYRRVMGKEIKFLLHFVKESKQDESGMPNNRFLAERTGGTYSTLKVQPAELEDSGVYFCASSQDLGRDNEQFFGPGTRLTVL.

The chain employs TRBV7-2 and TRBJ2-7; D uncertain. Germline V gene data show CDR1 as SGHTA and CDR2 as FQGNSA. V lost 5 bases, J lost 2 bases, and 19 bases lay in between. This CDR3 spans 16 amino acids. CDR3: CASSHSSGFTPYEQYF. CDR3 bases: TGTGCCAGCAGCCACTCGTCAGGCTTTACCCCCTACGAGCAGTACTTC.

The CDR3 coding sequence is TGTGCCAGCAGCTTAGGAGCCGGGACAGGGGGTTCAGATACGCAGTATTTT. Translating gives CASSLGAGTGGSDTQYF. V gene TRBV7-8 combines with J gene TRBJ2-3; TRBD1 matches 11 bases. Per the germline V gene, CDR1 is SGHVS and CDR2 is FQNEAQ. After removal of 1 base from V and 4 bases from J, the junction contained 7 bases not matched to a gene. The CDR3 contains 17 residues. The entire variable domain, with the rest obtained from reference TRBV7-8 and TRBJ2-3, is as follows: GAGVSQSPRYKVAKRGQDVALRCDPISGHVSLFWYQQALGQGPEFLTYFQNEAQLDKSGLPSDRFFAERPEGSVSTLKIQRTQQEDSAVYLCASSLGAGTGGSDTQYFGPGTRLTVL.

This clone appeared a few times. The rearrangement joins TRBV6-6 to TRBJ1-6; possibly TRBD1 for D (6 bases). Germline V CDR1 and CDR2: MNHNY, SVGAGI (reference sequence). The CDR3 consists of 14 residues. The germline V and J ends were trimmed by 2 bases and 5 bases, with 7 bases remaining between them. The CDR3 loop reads CASSYQGNNSPLHF. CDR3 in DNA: TGTGCCAGCAGTTACCAGGGGAATAATTCACCCCTCCACTTT.

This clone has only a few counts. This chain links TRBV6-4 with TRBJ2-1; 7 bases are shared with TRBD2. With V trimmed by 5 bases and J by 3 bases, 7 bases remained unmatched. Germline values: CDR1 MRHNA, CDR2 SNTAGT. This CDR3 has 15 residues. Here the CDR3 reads CASSPSSGNYNEQFF. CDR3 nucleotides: TGTGCCAGCAGTCCTTCGAGCGGGAACTACAATGAGCAGTTCTTC.